One sample yielded the 18 T cell receptor beta chains listed below, sequenced in a study of cytomegalovirus exposure and HLA in healthy donors. The method was immunoSEQ multiplex PCR; TCRdb's version includes in-frame clones alone and lacks a portion of them. The sample records 59,000 or so clones, 85% to 90% being singletons. The sample comprised PBMCs. Receptors originate from a woman aged 18 to 35 in good health and CMV-seronegative.

This chain connects TRBV6-5 to TRBJ1-1, with 12 positions matching TRBD1. Losses at the gene ends were 6 bases for V and 7 bases for J; bases not matched to a gene: 9. The CDR3 runs to 15 residues. Germline V gene data show CDR1 as MNHEY and CDR2 as SVGAGI. The CDR3 reads CASSRTGQGAGEAFF. The CDR3 nucleotides are TGTGCCAGCAGCAGAACGGGACAGGGGGCGGGTGAAGCTTTCTTT.

This clone was counted only a few times. V usage is TRBV6-5 and J usage is TRBJ1-1; possible D gene TRBD1, 6 bases. Trimming shortened V by 6 bases and J by 10 bases, and 15 bases separated the two germline ends. The CDR3 length is 12 residues. Germline V CDR1 and CDR2: MNHEY, SVGAGI. The CDR3 coding sequence is TGTGCCAGCAGCCTTGACAGGCGGAGAGCTTTCTTT. Its translation: CASSLDRRRAFF.

The rearrangement joins TRBV30 to TRBJ2-7; D is uncertain. The CDR3 has 12 amino acids. Between the trimmed V and J ends, which lost 3 bases and 1 base, there was a span of 7 bases. CDR1 GTSNPN and CDR2 SVGIG come from the germline V gene (reference sequence). CDR3 residues: CAWSPGSYEQYF. Here the CDR3 DNA reads TGTGCCTGGAGCCCAGGTTCCTACGAGCAGTACTTC.

The chain combines TRBV7-6 with TRBJ2-7; D is undetermined. The CDR3 consists of 12 residues. Trimming removed 6 bases at V and 0 bases at J, with 6 bases between. The germline gives CDR1 SGHVS, CDR2 FNYEAQ. The CDR3 reads CASSPSSYEQYF. The DNA for the CDR3 is TGTGCCAGCAGTCCTAGCTCCTACGAGCAGTACTTC.

The CDR3 loop reads CATSRAGGRAGELFF. In DNA, the CDR3 is TGTGCCACAAGCCGGGCGGGGGGGCGGGCCGGGGAGCTGTTTTTT. The genes are TRBV2 and TRBJ2-2, with TRBD2 matching 9 bases. Germline trimming cut 10 bases from V and 6 bases from J; bases unmatched to any gene: 12. Germline V gives CDR1 SNHLY, CDR2 FYNNEI. This CDR3 is 15 amino acids long.

This clone was found once. The chain recombines TRBV2 with TRBJ1-1; 8 bases match TRBD1. Germline V lookup: CDR1 SNHLY, CDR2 FYNNEI. The CDR3 extends over 13 amino acids. Trimming at V came to 6 bases and at J to 5 bases, leaving 5 bases not matched to a gene. The CDR3 protein is CASRSRQGTEAFF. The CDR3 DNA sequence: TGTGCCAGCAGATCGAGACAGGGGACTGAAGCTTTCTTT.

The count of this clone is one. V gene TRBV28 combines with J gene TRBJ2-1, with TRBD2 identical over 8 bases. The V and J ends lost 2 bases and 4 bases, in that order; junction bases with no gene match: 4. CDR1 and CDR2 (germline): MDHEN, SYDVKM. The CDR3 is 15 residues long. This chain's CDR3 is CASSLAGGWYNEQFF. CDR3 coding DNA: TGTGCCAGCAGTTTAGCGGGAGGTTGGTACAATGAGCAGTTCTTC. Full variable domain (missing parts from reference TRBV28 and TRBJ2-1): DVKVTQSSRYLVKRTGEKVFLECVQDMDHENMFWYRQDPGLGLRLIYFSYDVKMKEKGDIPEGYSVSREKKERFSLILESASTNQTSMYLCASSLAGGWYNEQFFGPGTRLTVL.

The rearrangement uses TRBV5-1 and TRBJ2-1; D perhaps matches TRBD1 (7 bases). Trimming pared 3 bases from V and 3 bases from J, leaving 10 bases between. CDR1 is SGHRS, CDR2 YFSETQ, per germline. The CDR3 sequence is 14 residues long. DNA of the CDR3: TGCGCCAGCAGCTCGGGGGACAGCTACAATGAGCAGTTCTTC. It specifies CASSSGDSYNEQFF.

This clone is a singleton in its sample. The genes are TRBV28 and TRBJ2-7, with 7 bases fitting TRBD2. This CDR3 is 15 amino acids long. CDR1 is MDHEN and CDR2 is SYDVKM in the germline V gene. V gave up 5 bases and J gave up 4 bases; unmatched junction bases: 11. CDR3 nucleotides: TGTGCCAGCAGTAACCCCTGGACTAGTCTTTACGAGCAGTACTTC. This gives the protein CASSNPWTSLYEQYF.

This chain joins TRBV5-5 and TRBJ2-1, with 8 bases matching TRBD1. Trimming at V came to 4 bases and at J to 7 bases, leaving 13 bases not matched to a gene. The CDR3 is 16 residues long. Germline V CDR1 and CDR2: SGHKS, YYEKEE (reference sequence). CDR3 region: CASSIHPGQVDNEQFF. As DNA, the CDR3 is TGTGCCAGCAGCATCCATCCGGGACAGGTGGATAATGAGCAGTTCTTC.

This clone was seen only once. V and J are TRBV7-6 and TRBJ2-7; tentative D call: TRBD2 (5 bases). Germline-derived CDR1 and CDR2 are SGHVS and FNYEAQ. Trimming took 3 bases from V and 4 from J, leaving 10 bases between them. CDR3 length: 13 residues. The CDR3 nucleotides read TGTGCCAGCAGCTTGGCCGAGGGTTACGAGCAGTACTTC. Its protein product is CASSLAEGYEQYF.

The rearrangement links TRBV9 to TRBJ2-7; tentative D call: TRBD2 (6 bases). The V and J ends lost 1 base and 4 bases respectively, with 18 bases between them. The CDR3 covers 16 residues. The germline CDR1 and CDR2 sequences are SGDLS and YYNGEE. CDR3 in DNA: TGTGCCAGCAGCGTATCATCTGGGGGAGGAGTGTACGAGCAGTACTTC. Its protein product is CASSVSSGGGVYEQYF.

The CDR3 is CASSLGRLAGVNEQFF. The CDR3 DNA is TGTGCCAGCAGCTTAGGTCGACTAGCGGGAGTCAATGAGCAGTTCTTC. This chain joins TRBV7-2 and TRBJ2-1; 12 nucleotides align to TRBD2. The germline V gene has CDR1 SGHTA and CDR2 FQGNSA. There are 16 residues in the CDR3. J lost 6 bases, V lost 1 base, and 4 bases had no gene match.

The chain carries TRBV2 and TRBJ2-2, with D perhaps matching TRBD1 (5 bases). Per the germline V gene, CDR1 is SNHLY and CDR2 is FYNNEI. The CDR3 runs 14 residues. Trimming cost V 1 base and J 5 bases, with 8 bases left between them. The CDR3 reads CASSEGGATGELFF. CDR3 bases: TGTGCCAGCAGTGAAGGGGGCGCGACCGGGGAGCTGTTTTTT.

DNA for the CDR3: TGTGCCAGCTCAGGGGGACAGGCTAACTCTGGAAACACCATATATTTT. It encodes CASSGGQANSGNTIYF. The J gene is TRBJ1-3, the V gene TRBV18, with TRBD1 matching over 8 bases. Germline CDR1 is KGHSH and CDR2 is LQKENI. V shed 5 bases and J 0 bases; nucleotides not matched to a gene: 6. The CDR3 has 16 amino acids.

The V call is TRBV19, the J call TRBJ2-2, with TRBD1 identical over 9 bases. Germline values: CDR1 LNHDA, CDR2 SQIVND (reference sequence). This CDR3 region has 17 residues. With 3 bases clipped from V and 6 bases from J, the junction kept 11 bases outside the gene matches. CDR3 sequence reads: CASSMRPGTGLPGELFF. CDR3 bases: TGTGCCAGTAGTATGAGACCCGGGACAGGGCTTCCCGGGGAGCTGTTTTTT.

The chain links TRBV7-9 to TRBJ1-1, with a possible D match to TRBD1 (5 bases). The CDR3 has 13 residues. Germline values: CDR1 SEHNR, CDR2 FQNEAQ (reference sequence). Between the trimmed V and J ends, which lost 5 bases and 2 bases, there was a span of 9 bases. The CDR3, as DNA: TGTGCCAGCAGCGTGACAGTAAACACTGAAGCTTTCTTT. Its protein product is CASSVTVNTEAFF.

The rearrangement joins TRBV27 to TRBJ2-5; 8 bases are a match to TRBD1. V was pared by 2 bases and J by 0 bases, with 5 bases of the junction left unmatched. Per germline, CDR1 MNHEY and CDR2 SMNVEV (reference sequence). The CDR3 extends over 16 amino acids. The DNA of the CDR3 is TGTGCCAGCAGTTTACTGGACAGGGTGTACCAAGAGACCCAGTACTTC. Its translation is CASSLLDRVYQETQYF.